One TCR beta chain is described in this entry. TCR beta CDR3 region amplification was performed from RNA transcripts. The primer set for the first-round RT-PCR of the TCR CDR3 was HTBI. TCRdb reanalysed the multiplex PCR reads using MiXCR and keeps one entry per CDR3 protein. Seen here are under 400,000 distinct CDR3 sequences, about 25% observed once, and the top ten hold 73%. This sample is part of a study of T cells in Graves' hyperthyroidism and ophthalmopathy. Germline CDR1 is MNHEY and CDR2 is SMNVEV (reference sequence). The ends lost 4 bases at V and 4 bases at J; junction bases unmatched: 7. CDR3 length: 17 residues.

The V and J genes are TRBV27 and TRBJ2-3; 14 bases map to TRBD2. This clonotype originated in a man in his fifties or sixties with Graves' hyperthyroidism. Sequences were obtained from blood. DNA for the CDR3: TGTGCCAGCAGTTCCAGACTAGCGGGAGGGCCCTCAGATACGCAGTATTTT. Translating it yields CASSSRLAGGPSDTQYF.